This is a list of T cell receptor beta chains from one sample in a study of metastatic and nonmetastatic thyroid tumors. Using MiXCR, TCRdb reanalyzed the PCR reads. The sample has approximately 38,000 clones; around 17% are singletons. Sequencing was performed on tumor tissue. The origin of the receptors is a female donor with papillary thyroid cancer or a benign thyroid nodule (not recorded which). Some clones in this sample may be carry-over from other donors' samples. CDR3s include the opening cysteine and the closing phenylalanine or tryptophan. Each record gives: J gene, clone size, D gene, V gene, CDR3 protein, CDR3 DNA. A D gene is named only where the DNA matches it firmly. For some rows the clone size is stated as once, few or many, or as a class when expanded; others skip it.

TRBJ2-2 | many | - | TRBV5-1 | CASSFGSPNTGELFF | TGCGCCAGCAGCTTCGGGAGCCCGAACACCGGGGAGCTGTTTTTT
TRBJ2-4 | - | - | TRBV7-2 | CASSLKRGTDKNIQYF | TGTGCCAGCAGCTTAAAACGGGGGACCGACAAAAACATTCAGTACTTC
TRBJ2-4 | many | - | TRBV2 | CASSDQGTKNIQYF | TGTGCCAGCAGTGACCAGGGAACCAAAAACATTCAGTACTTC
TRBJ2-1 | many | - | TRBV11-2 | CASSPLSQNNEQFF | TGTGCCAGCAGCCCCCTGTCGCAGAACAATGAGCAGTTCTTC
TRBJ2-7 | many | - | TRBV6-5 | CASSYRPGYEQYF | TGTGCCAGCAGTTACCGGCCAGGGTACGAGCAGTACTTC
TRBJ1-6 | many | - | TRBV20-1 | CSARVGGRGGSPLHF | TGCAGTGCTAGAGTGGGCGGCAGGGGTGGTTCACCCCTCCACTTT
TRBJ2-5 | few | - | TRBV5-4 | CASSLDYRRETQYF | TGTGCCAGCAGCTTAGACTACCGACGAGAGACCCAGTACTTC
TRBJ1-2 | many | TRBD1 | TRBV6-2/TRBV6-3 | CASSPRTGAGYTF | TGTGCCAGCAGCCCTAGGACAGGGGCTGGCTACACCTTC
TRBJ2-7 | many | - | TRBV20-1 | CSARAGNYEQYF | TGCAGTGCTAGGGCGGGTAACTACGAGCAGTACTTC
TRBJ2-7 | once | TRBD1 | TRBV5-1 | CASSDRTGSTYEQYF | TGCGCCAGCAGCGATAGGACAGGGTCTACCTACGAGCAGTACTTC
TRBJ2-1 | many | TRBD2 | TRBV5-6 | CASSLYEVAGQFF | TGTGCCAGCAGCTTGTATGAGGTAGCGGGACAGTTCTTC
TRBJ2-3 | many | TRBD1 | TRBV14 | CASSISGTGSDTQYF | TGTGCCAGCAGCATCTCCGGGACAGGGTCAGATACGCAGTATTTT
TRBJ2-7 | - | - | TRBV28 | CASSLFQGYSYEQYF | TGTGCCAGCAGTTTATTCCAGGGTTACTCCTACGAGCAGTACTTC
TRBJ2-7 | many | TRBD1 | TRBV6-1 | CASSFIQGVGYEQYF | TGTGCCAGCAGTTTCATACAGGGGGTCGGATACGAGCAGTACTTC
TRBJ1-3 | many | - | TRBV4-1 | CASSQDIGGSGNTIYF | TGCGCCAGCAGCCAAGATATCGGGGGATCTGGAAACACCATATATTTT
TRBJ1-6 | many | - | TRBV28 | CASGVGDSPLHF | TGTGCCAGCGGAGTAGGGGATTCACCCCTCCACTTT
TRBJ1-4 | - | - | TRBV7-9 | CASSLFQVEEKLFF | TGTGCCAGCAGCTTGTTTCAGGTCGAGGAAAAACTGTTTTTT
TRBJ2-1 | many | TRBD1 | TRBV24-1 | CATSDEDPGQGIDEQFF | TGTGCCACCAGTGATGAAGACCCGGGACAGGGGATCGATGAGCAGTTCTTC
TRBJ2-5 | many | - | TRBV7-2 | CASSLVQAAQTQYF | TGTGCCAGCAGCTTAGTACAGGCAGCCCAGACCCAGTACTTC
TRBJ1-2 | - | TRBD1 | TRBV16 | CASSPRTGSNYGYTF | TGTGCCAGCAGCCCCAGGACAGGCTCTAACTATGGCTACACCTTC
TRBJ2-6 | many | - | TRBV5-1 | CASGDTSGANVLTF | TGCGCCAGCGGGGACACCTCTGGGGCCAACGTCCTGACTTTC
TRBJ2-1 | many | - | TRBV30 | CAWSVRLLGNEQFF | TGTGCCTGGAGTGTTCGCCTCCTGGGCAATGAGCAGTTCTTC
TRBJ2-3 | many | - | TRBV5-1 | CASQPGDQSDTQYF | TGCGCCAGCCAACCGGGCGATCAGTCAGATACGCAGTATTTT
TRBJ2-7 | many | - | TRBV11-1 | CVSSLSGHTAAYEQCF | TGTGTCAGCAGCTTAAGTGGGCACACCGCTGCGTACGAGCAGTGCTTC
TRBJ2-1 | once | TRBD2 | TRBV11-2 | CASSLVRLAGVDNEQFF | TGTGCCAGCAGCTTAGTTCGACTAGCGGGGGTAGACAATGAGCAGTTCTTC
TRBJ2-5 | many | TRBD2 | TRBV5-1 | CASAGGASQETQYF | TGCGCCAGCGCGGGGGGGGCCAGCCAAGAGACCCAGTACTTC
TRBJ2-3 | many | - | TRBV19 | CASSIRTDTQYF | TGTGCCAGTAGTATAAGGACAGATACGCAGTATTTT
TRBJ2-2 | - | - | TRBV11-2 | CASSSSPATGRNVEPFF | TGTGCCAGCAGCTCATCCCCGGCTACAGGAAGGAACGTGGAGCCGTTTTTT
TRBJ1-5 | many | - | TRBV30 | CAWSQGPGQPQHF | TGTGCCTGGAGTCAGGGGCCGGGTCAGCCCCAGCATTTT
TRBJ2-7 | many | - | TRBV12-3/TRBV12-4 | CASSSGDSAYEQYF | TGTGCCAGCAGTTCTGGTGACAGCGCCTACGAGCAGTACTTC
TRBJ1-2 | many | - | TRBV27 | CASSFREGDGYTF | TGTGCCAGCAGTTTTCGGGAGGGCGATGGCTACACCTTC
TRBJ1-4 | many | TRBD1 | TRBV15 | CATSRDRGYEKLFF | TGTGCCACCAGCAGGGACAGGGGGTATGAAAAACTGTTTTTT
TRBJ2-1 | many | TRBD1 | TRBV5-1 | CARTGLPYNEQFF | TGCGCCAGGACAGGGCTCCCTTACAATGAGCAGTTCTTC
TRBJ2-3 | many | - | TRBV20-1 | CSARDETDTQYF | TGCAGTGCTAGGGACGAGACAGATACGCAGTATTTT
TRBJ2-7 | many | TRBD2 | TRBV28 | CASRPTSGRGYEQYF | TGTGCCAGCAGACCGACTAGCGGGAGAGGGTACGAGCAGTACTTC
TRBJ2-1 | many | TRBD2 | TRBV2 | CASSKLAGGYNEQFF | TGTGCCAGCAGTAAACTAGCGGGAGGATACAATGAGCAGTTCTTC
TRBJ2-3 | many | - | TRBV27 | CASSLETGLLKYF | TGTGCCAGCAGCCTCGAGACGGGACTTTTGAAATATTTT
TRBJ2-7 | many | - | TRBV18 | CASSPGAIPSYEQYF | TGTGCCAGCTCACCGGGGGCCATACCCTCCTACGAGCAGTACTTC
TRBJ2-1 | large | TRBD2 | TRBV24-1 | CATRLAGDSDEQFF | TGTGCCACCAGACTAGCGGGAGACAGTGATGAGCAGTTCTTC
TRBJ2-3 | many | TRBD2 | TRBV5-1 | CASSLINAGTSGRLHTDTQYF | TGCGCCAGCAGCTTGATTAACGCCGGGACTAGCGGGAGGTTACACACAGATACGCAGTATTTT